These 12 T cell receptor beta chains share one sample of origin, sequenced in a study of response to subunit inactivated influenza vaccine. Each CDR3 protein is one row after TCRdb ran MiXCR on the RT-PCR reads. The sample holds 710,000 or so distinct CDR3 sequences, more than 15% seen once. Here the sequenced sample was PBMCs from blood, taken 11 to 12 days after vaccination. The receptors originated from a man over 45 who received an inactivated influenza vaccine.

J is TRBJ2-7 and V is TRBV3-1, with TRBD1 matching over 11 bases. Germline V gene data show CDR1 as LGHDT and CDR2 as YNNKEL (reference sequence). V trimming: 3 bases; J trimming: 6 bases; junction bases outside the gene matches: 4. The CDR3 runs 14 residues. CDR3 protein: CASSQRTGGFEQYF. CDR3 nucleotides: TGTGCCAGCAGCCAGAGGACAGGGGGCTTCGAGCAGTACTTC.

Here the CDR3 DNA reads TGTGCCAGCAGGAAAGGGACCAGCACAGATACGCAGTATTTT. It encodes CASRKGTSTDTQYF. This rearrangement joins TRBV2 to TRBJ2-3; the D gene could be TRBD1 or TRBD2 (5 bases each). CDR3 size: 14 residues. Germline CDR1 is SNHLY and CDR2 is FYNNEI. Trimming stripped 6 bases from V and 0 bases from J, with 10 bases between.

The V and J genes are TRBV21-1 and TRBJ2-7; the table calls TRBD2, which could not be checked here. TRBV21-1 is recorded as a pseudogene. CDR3 length equals 15 residues. The CDR3 region is CASSKYGGFSHEQYF. In DNA form, the CDR3 reads TGTGCCAGCAGCAAATACGGAGGGTTTAGCCACGAGCAGTACTTC.

A few counts support this clonotype. The V gene is TRBV3-1, the J gene TRBJ2-7; 9 bases are shared with TRBD1. V dropped 5 bases and J dropped 5; count of bases not matched to a gene: 10. The CDR3 runs to 15 residues. From germline, CDR1 is LGHDT and CDR2 YNNKEL (reference sequence). In nucleotides, the CDR3 is TGTGCCAGCAGCGGTAGGGACAGGGTTGTCGACGAGCAGTACTTC. It encodes CASSGRDRVVDEQYF.

The sample holds a few counts of this clonotype. V is TRBV7-2 and J is TRBJ1-5; TRBD1 aligns across 7 bases. CDR3 size: 16 residues. The V and J ends lost 3 bases and 2 bases, in that order; junction bases with no gene match: 7. From germline, CDR1 is SGHTA and CDR2 FQGNSA. The CDR3 region is CASSFDRVGGNQPQHF. The CDR3 region has the DNA TGTGCCAGCAGCTTCGACAGGGTAGGAGGCAATCAGCCCCAGCATTTT.

The V call is TRBV6-2 or TRBV6-3, the J call TRBJ1-6, with D maybe TRBD1 (5 bases). Germline CDR1 is MNHEY and CDR2 is SVGEGT. Between the trimmed V and J ends, which lost 5 bases and 6 bases, there was a span of 20 bases. This CDR3 region has 17 residues. The CDR3 sequence: CASSLRWQGEGNSPLHF. In DNA form, the CDR3 reads TGTGCCAGCAGTCTACGGTGGCAGGGTGAAGGTAATTCACCCCTCCACTTT.

This clonotype was recorded many times. The J gene is TRBJ1-2, the V gene TRBV12-3 or TRBV12-4; TRBD1 agrees at 10 bases. Trimming at V came to 5 bases and at J to 6 bases, leaving 9 bases not matched to a gene. This CDR3 spans 15 amino acids. Here the CDR3 reads CASSPSPGTGDGYTF. The DNA of the CDR3 is TGTGCCAGCAGTCCCTCGCCCGGGACAGGGGATGGCTACACCTTC.

V is TRBV9 and J is TRBJ2-3, with TRBD1 matching over 7 bases. This CDR3 region has 15 residues. The trim removed 3 bases at V and 6 bases at J, leaving 10 bases unmatched. The germline V gene encodes CDR1 SGDLS and CDR2 YYNGEE. The CDR3 DNA reads as TGTGCCAGCAGCGAGGGGACAGTATCCAGGGATACGCAGTATTTT. This encodes CASSEGTVSRDTQYF.

The rearrangement links TRBV7-3 to TRBJ2-7; TRBD2 matches 9 bases. The V gene end was trimmed by 5 bases and the J gene end by 4 bases; junction bases not matched to a gene: 15. This CDR3 contains 17 residues. Germline CDR1 and CDR2: SGHTA and FQGTGA. The CDR3, as DNA: TGTGCCAGCAGCCTCTTGCCCCGTAGCGGGAGTTGGTACGAGCAGTACTTC. Translation: CASSLLPRSGSWYEQYF.

A few counts support this clonotype. This chain uses TRBV2 with TRBJ2-3; 8 bases match TRBD2. CDR1 SNHLY and CDR2 FYNNEI come from the germline V gene. V lost 7 bases to trimming and J lost 0 bases; unmatched junction nucleotides: 6. CDR3 length: 15 amino acids. The CDR3 loop reads CASTWTSLSTDTQYF. The CDR3 region has the DNA TGTGCCAGCACTTGGACTAGCCTAAGCACAGATACGCAGTATTTT.

The chain uses TRBV27 and TRBJ2-7; maybe TRBD1 (5 bases). Trimming removed 5 bases from V and 2 bases from J, with 13 bases in between. The germline V gene has CDR1 MNHEY and CDR2 SMNVEV (reference sequence). The CDR3 totals 14 residues. CDR3 residues: CASSPNTGTYEQYF. The CDR3 bases are TGTGCCAGCAGTCCAAACACAGGTACCTACGAGCAGTACTTC.

For the CDR3, the DNA is TGTGCCAGCAGTTTAATCCACCATCAAGGTCAGCCCCAGCATTTT. It encodes CASSLIHHQGQPQHF. The rearrangement uses TRBV28 and TRBJ1-5; D uncertain. The CDR3 contains 15 residues. Germline CDR1 is MDHEN and CDR2 is SYDVKM. Trimming pared 2 bases from V and 6 bases from J, leaving 14 bases between. Full variable domain (outside the CDR3, taken from reference TRBV28 and TRBJ1-5): DVKVTQSSRYLVKRTGEKVFLECVQDMDHENMFWYRQDPGLGLRLIYFSYDVKMKEKGDIPEGYSVSREKKERFSLILESASTNQTSMYLCASSLIHHQGQPQHFGDGTRLSIL.